Presented here are 8 T cell receptor beta chains from one specimen sequenced in a study of T cell changes during pregnancy in multiple sclerosis. Clones were read by immunoSEQ multiplex PCR, and TCRdb kept only the in-frame ones, dropping some. The profile shows over 50,000 clones, around nine tenths of them singletons. Source: CD4+ T cells from peripheral blood mononuclear cells, taken in the third trimester of pregnancy. Source of these receptors: a female donor with multiple sclerosis, enrolled in a pregnancy study.

The chain has TRBV10-3 and TRBJ2-2; 7 bases align to TRBD2. Germline CDR1 reads ENHRY; CDR2 reads SYGVKD. This CDR3 has 14 amino acids. V gave up 5 bases and J gave up 1 base; unmatched junction bases: 1. The DNA of the CDR3 is TGTGCCATCAGTCTAGCGGTGAACACCGGGGAGCTGTTTTTT. Translated, it gives CAISLAVNTGELFF.

The chain carries TRBV4-3 and TRBJ2-6; D not resolved. V was cut by 4 bases and J by 4 bases, with 8 bases left in between. Germline lookup yields CDR1 LGHNA and CDR2 YSLEER. The CDR3 totals 14 residues. The CDR3 DNA reads as TGCGCCAGCAGCCGACTGCAGGGGGCCAACGTCCTGACTTTC. As protein: CASSRLQGANVLTF.

This clone showed up just once. The chain recombines TRBV4-3 with TRBJ2-3; 15 bases are a match to TRBD2. This CDR3 comprises 17 residues. After removal of 4 bases from V and 5 bases from J, the junction contained 7 bases not matched to a gene. The germline V gene has CDR1 LGHNA and CDR2 YSLEER. CDR3 coding DNA: TGCGCCAGCAGCCGTGGACTAGCGGGGGGGCTAATAGATACGCAGTATTTT. Its protein product is CASSRGLAGGLIDTQYF.

The rearrangement links TRBV6-5 to TRBJ1-1; perhaps TRBD1 as D (6 bases). Germline V gene lookup returns CDR1 MNHEY and CDR2 SVGAGI. V gave up 0 bases and J gave up 7 bases, with 12 bases separating them. CDR3 length: 14 residues. CDR3 loop: CASSYSTGAFEAFF. DNA of the CDR3: TGTGCCAGCAGTTACTCGACAGGAGCCTTTGAAGCTTTCTTT.

The V call is TRBV7-2, the J call TRBJ2-1; D uncertain. This CDR3 spans 15 amino acids. The germline gives CDR1 SGHTA, CDR2 FQGNSA. V was trimmed by 1 base and J by 2 bases, leaving 9 bases between them. The CDR3 region is CASSLVLGAYNEQFF. Written as DNA, the CDR3 is TGTGCCAGCAGCTTAGTCCTAGGTGCCTACAATGAGCAGTTCTTC.

The V gene is TRBV5-1, the J gene TRBJ2-2; D gene uncertain. The ends were cut back, 2 bases at V and 5 bases at J, with 7 bases in the middle. Germline CDR1 reads SGHRS; CDR2 reads YFSETQ. This CDR3 comprises 13 residues. CDR3 protein: CASSFDWTGELFF. The CDR3 DNA reads as TGCGCCAGCAGCTTCGACTGGACCGGGGAGCTGTTTTTT.

The chain carries TRBV19 and TRBJ2-5, with 12 bases lining up with TRBD2. The CDR3 consists of 16 residues. The germline gives CDR1 LNHDA, CDR2 SQIVND (reference sequence). The V segment lost 3 bases and the J segment 3 bases; nucleotides outside the gene matches: 5. In DNA form, the CDR3 reads TGTGCCAGTAGTATTCAGGCTAGCGGGGGGGAAGAGACCCAGTACTTC. This codes for CASSIQASGGEETQYF.

The chain carries TRBV16 and TRBJ2-7; 7 nucleotides align to TRBD1. V shed 1 base, J shed 2 bases, and the junction held 5 bases outside the gene matches. The germline V gene encodes CDR1 KGHSY and CDR2 FQNENV. This CDR3 has 15 residues. CDR3 DNA: TGTGCCAGCAGCCAATACAGGGGTATAGCCTACGAGCAGTACTTC. Amino acids: CASSQYRGIAYEQYF. Complete variable domain (other parts from reference TRBV16 and TRBJ2-7): GEEVAQTPKHLVRGEGQKAKLYCAPIKGHSYVFWYQQVLKNEFKFLISFQNENVFDETGMPKERFSAKCLPNSPCSLEIQATKLEDSAVYFCASSQYRGIAYEQYFGPGTRLTVT.